The clone carrying this T cell receptor (beta chain) was recorded a few times. The sample is drawn from a study of CD8 T cells in ankylosing spondylitis. Making use of molecular barcodes, quantitative 5'-RACE generated TCR beta libraries. TCRdb reprocessed the 5' RACE reads via MiXCR and lists one record per CDR3 protein. This sample has approximately 39,000 distinct CDR3 sequences, with 13% found just once. The length of the CDR3 is 15 residues. Material: synovial fluid, either unsorted or a sorted T cell fraction (not recorded which). The TCR was taken from a male donor with ankylosing spondylitis. The chain combines TRBV21-1 with TRBJ2-3; the table's TRBD2 call for D was not verified on the DNA. TRBV21-1 is described as a pseudogene. This chain's CDR3 is CASSMWPPFADTQYF. The CDR3 DNA reads as TGTGCCAGCAGCATGTGGCCTCCGTTCGCAGATACGCAGTATTTT.